The T cell receptor beta chain under discussion was sequenced for a study of OX40 agonist ivuxolimab in advanced cancers. CDR1 is SGHDT and CDR2 is YYEEEE in the germline V gene. This CDR3 has 14 amino acids. Comment on this clone: The junction does not match germline at one end; this may be a read error.

Clones were read by immunoSEQ multiplex PCR, and TCRdb kept only the in-frame ones, dropping some. This table has about 64,000 clones, under 90% appearing once. The TCR sequence derives from an adult with an advanced solid tumor such as melanoma, head and neck, liver or kidney cancer. The rearrangement uses TRBV5-6 and TRBJ2-7; D is undetermined. The material sequenced was CD4+ or CD8+ T cells sorted from blood, taken in a trial of the OX40 agonist ivuxolimab. DNA of the CDR3: TGTGCCAGCAACTTGGGTCTAGGCGCCTACGAGCAGTACTTC. Protein product: CASNLGLGAYEQYF.